Listed below are T cell receptor beta chains from one sample, sequenced in a study of shared clonotypes between healthy human individuals. Produced via immunoSEQ multiplex PCR; TCRdb's table is partial and in-frame only. The sample comprises millions of clones, approximately 95% of which are singletons, and 0.13% rests with the top ten. Sequencing was done on a sample of naive CD4+ T cells sorted from blood. The receptors originated from a man aged 18 to 30 in good health. Both conserved end residues are part of each CDR3. The D gene is left open where the match is weak. Only part of the rows carry a size: once, few, many, or a class if the clone is expanded.

>NA|NA|TRBJ2-3|TRBV15
CATSREEDNTQYF
TGTGCCACCAGCAGAGAGGAGGACAATACGCAGTATTTT
>NA|few|TRBJ1-5|TRBV19
CASSAYRVQHF
TGTGCCAGTAGTGCCTACAGGGTCCAGCATTTT
>TRBD1|NA|TRBJ1-1|TRBV15
CATADRQGDTEAFF
TGTGCCACCGCGGATCGGCAGGGGGACACTGAAGCTTTCTTT
>NA|NA|TRBJ1-2|TRBV28
CASNTPDRLLYGYTF
TGTGCCAGCAACACCCCGGACAGACTTCTCTATGGCTACACCTTC
>NA|NA|TRBJ1-2|TRBV6-1
CASSEASGYGYTF
TGTGCCAGCAGTGAAGCGTCGGGGTACGGCTACACCTTC
>TRBD1|NA|TRBJ1-5|TRBV19
CASSTDREGNQPQHF
TGTGCCAGTAGTACCGACAGGGAGGGCAATCAGCCCCAGCATTTT
>TRBD1|NA|TRBJ1-5|TRBV2
CASSDRTGVGNQPQHF
TGTGCCAGCAGTGACCGGACAGGGGTTGGCAATCAGCCCCAGCATTTT
>TRBD2|NA|TRBJ2-2|TRBV10-3
CAISVREGTGELFF
TGTGCCATCAGTGTCAGGGAGGGCACCGGGGAGCTGTTTTTT
>NA|NA|TRBJ2-2|TRBV28
CASSVWSGELFF
TGTGCCAGCAGTGTTTGGTCCGGGGAGCTGTTTTTT
>NA|NA|TRBJ1-6|TRBV30
CAWSVRGFYNSPLHF
TGTGCCTGGAGTGTACGGGGTTTCTATAATTCACCCCTCCACTTT